Shown below are 2 T cell receptor beta chains from a single sample sequenced in a study of blood T cell repertoires in COVID-19. Clones were read by immunoSEQ multiplex PCR, and TCRdb kept only the in-frame ones, dropping some. The profile shows 250,000 to 300,000 clones, 70% to 90% of them singletons. The source material was peripheral blood. These receptors were collected from a woman aged 70-85 years with COVID-19, enrolled during active disease.

The chain links TRBV5-6 to TRBJ2-3, with TRBD1 matching 7 bases. CDR3 size: 14 residues. After removal of 4 bases from V and 3 bases from J, the junction contained 5 bases not matched to a gene. Germline values: CDR1 SGHDT, CDR2 YYEEEE. The CDR3 DNA is TGTGCCAGCAGCCCGGGGACAGCTACAGATACGCAGTATTTT. Translated, it gives CASSPGTATDTQYF.

V is TRBV9 and J is TRBJ2-6; no firm D call. CDR3 length: 15 residues. Germline CDR1 SGDLS, CDR2 YYNGEE. V was trimmed by 4 bases and J by 1 base, leaving 9 bases between them. The CDR3 loop reads CASSLTRSGANVLTF. DNA for the CDR3: TGTGCCAGCAGCCTAACCAGGTCTGGGGCCAACGTCCTGACTTTC.